This section outlines one TCR beta chain sequence together with its context. The CDR3 covers 16 residues. V lost 5 bases and J lost 1; bases outside the gene matches: 4. Germline loops: CDR1 LGHNA, CDR2 YNFKEQ. This sample stems from a study of blood T cell repertoires in COVID-19. Sequenced by immunoSEQ multiplex PCR; TCRdb stores in-frame clones only, minus some. This sample has roughly 90,000 clones; 80% occur once, and the top ten carry around 10%. Sequences were obtained from peripheral blood. The chain carries TRBV4-2 and TRBJ2-3, with 12 bases fitting TRBD2. The TCR sequence derives from a woman in her 70s with acute or convalescent COVID-19. The CDR3 is CASSRLAGDRTDTQYF. The CDR3 DNA reads TGTGCCAGCAGCAGACTAGCGGGAGACCGCACAGATACGCAGTATTTT.